This T cell receptor (beta chain) was recovered during a study of blood T cell repertoires in COVID-19 (dated by TCRdb to about 2020). Regarding the complete study: The collaborator samples originated in the United States, Italy and Spain and spanned the acute and convalescent phases of COVID-19. The prospective study material was composed of cDNA or gDNA derived from T cells, B-cell-depleted T cells, or PBMCs. Subjects who had been exposed to COVID-19, were actively infected with it, or had recovered from it provided the deeply sampled blood TCRbeta repertoires that made up the dataset. The repertoires were released in a freely available public database meant as a resource for research on the immune response to SARS-CoV-2. The samples were drawn from the first 160 participants of the ongoing ImmuneRACE study and from 950 to 1,500 subjects provided by 6 global collaborators. Nearly every sample came with metadata listing a de-identified subject ID, COVID-19 status, age in years and sex. Where available, HLA class I and class II types were obtained from metadata supplied by the sample provider rather than from assay-based typing.

The CDR3 holds 18 amino acids from the cysteine to the phenylalanine. Only CDR3 DNA remains: 54 bases, in frame from the first base. CDR1 and CDR2 were assigned from the germline V gene (reference sequence) as MNHEY and SMNVEV. Trimming at the junction amounts to 4 bases on V and 2 bases on J, and the germline ends lie 21 bases apart. TCRbeta CDR3 regions were amplified from genomic DNA using the immunoSEQ Assay, a bias-controlled multiplex PCR. In the source study's methods: Nucleated cell counts per sample were estimated from amplification of reference gene primers within the assay. To quantify the absolute abundance of each unique TCRbeta CDR3 rearrangement, sequence reads were collapsed and filtered. Productive Simpson clonality was computed per sample as the square root of Simpson's diversity index over productive rearrangements. Held by TCRdb, this immuneACCESS table contains in-frame sequences only and omits some clones. Under half of the omission traces to an unresolved V gene where checked; the cause of the rest is unknown. The V and J calls and clone size come from that table; D and trimming were worked out from the DNA. The sample includes under 300,000 clones, with 65% to 85% observed a single time. The leading ten clones occupy more than 3% of the sample.

As regards this clone: The antigen it binds to is not known. No much larger clone is present one base from it, and per-base qualities are unavailable.

In the prospective study, participants were about 18 to 95 years old, resided in about two dozen geographic areas of the United States, and were enrolled through a virtual design. Cohort assignment in the prospective study relied on participant-reported clinical history from a screening survey and a study questionnaire. For ImmuneRACE Cohort 3, a participant was defined as recovered based on two consecutive negative NP/OP PCR tests, clearance by a healthcare professional, or resolution of symptoms. In the prospective study, whole blood, serum and a nasopharyngeal or oropharyngeal swab were collected from each participant by mobile phlebotomists. Over a roughly two-month period, participants in the prospective study had the option of providing additional blood draws and questionnaires. Before DNA extraction, blood samples from the prospective study were shipped at room temperature or frozen. General findings and caveats noted by the study authors: Clinical and demographic metadata were provided uncurated, with the amount varying by source and participant.

The specimen sequenced was PBMCs or T cells enriched from blood (not recorded which). The clonotype originates from a man aged 50-59 years who had recovered from COVID-19. The rearrangement joined TRBV27 to TRBJ2-1; a confident D gene designation cannot be given. The bases are TGTGCCAGCAGTTCGTCCCCAGGCGCGTACAGTACCTACAATGAGCAGTTCTTC. Translated, it gives CASSSSPGAYSTYNEQFF.